The following is a TCR beta chain sequence with its context. The antigen is not known. This specimen belongs to a study of T and B cells in COVID-19 patients. In the study overall: Peripheral blood came from COVID-19 patients with active infection or after recovery. In the active-infection cohort, about 90% of the roughly 20 patients had comorbidities linked to unfavorable COVID-19 outcome. Study-level findings and limits: Symptomatic-phase blood samples from mildly ill patients and early samples from severe cases were scarce. Exclusive to the recovered cohort were approximately 2,300 TCR clusters, roughly 34 of them with low generation probability.

TRB was amplified from roughly 250-500 ng of blood genomic DNA. V was pared by 1 base and J by 4 bases, with 10 bases between. This CDR3 is built from 15 residues. The germline V gene has CDR1 SGHAT and CDR2 FQNNGV. TRB rearrangements were amplified by multiplex PCR with BIOMED2 TRB-A/B primers. TCRdb reanalysed the multiplex PCR reads using MiXCR and keeps one entry per CDR3 protein. This sample has around 10,000 distinct CDR3 sequences, with 33% found just once. This clonotype was obtained from a human donor with active COVID-19. V gene TRBV11-2 combines with J gene TRBJ1-4; a weak D match, TRBD1 (5 bases). The sequencing sample was made of blood. The CDR3 loop is CASSLVGGVNEKLFF. In DNA, the CDR3 is TGTGCCAGCAGCTTAGTAGGAGGGGTTAATGAAAAACTGTTTTTT. The full variable domain, rest sourced from reference TRBV11-2 and TRBJ1-4, is EAGVAQSPRYKIIEKRQSVAFWCNPISGHATLYWYQQILGQGPKLLIQFQNNGVVDDSQLPKDRFSAERLKGVDSTLKIQPAKLEDSAVYLCASSLVGGVNEKLFFGSGTQLSVL.